This T cell receptor beta chain was recovered during a study of T cell repertoires in cytomegalovirus infection. About the research overall: TCR beta signatures that were public indicated CMV infection and matching HLA type. Study conclusions and caveats: HLA-C-restricted CMV-specific TCR beta clonotypes were dominant in the ex vivo response. Carriers of CMV plus the relevant HLA were identified by cumulative public TCR beta family frequency.

V lost 7 bases, J lost 4 bases, and 11 bases lay in between. From germline, CDR1 is MDHEN and CDR2 SYDVKM. The CDR3 loop spans 13 amino acids. This clonotype has at least ten counts. Its antigen is unidentified. TCRdb called the reads again in MiXCR, with one record for every CDR3 protein. The table lists about 140,000 distinct CDR3 sequences, about 6% of them singletons. The rearrangement links TRBV28 to TRBJ2-1; D might be TRBD1 (6 bases). Input material: PBMCs. The receptor was derived from a human donor in good health (CMV status not recorded). Some clones in this sample may be carry-over from other donors' samples. The CDR3 region has the DNA TGTGCCAGCACCCGAGGACAGTACAATGAGCAGTTCTTC. Amino acid sequence: CASTRGQYNEQFF.